This TCR beta chain was captured in a study of blood T cell repertoires in COVID-19. As originally analysed: It was from reference gene primer amplification that nucleated cell counts were estimated. Sequencing used immunoSEQ multiplex PCR; TCRdb keeps in-frame clones, though not all of them. That table furnishes V, J and clone size, whereas the DNA furnished D and trimming. The sample has about 88,000 clones; 70% to 90% are singletons. Material: peripheral blood. The source is an older woman with COVID-19, enrolled during active disease.

The CDR3 nucleotides read TGTGCCAGCAGGCTAGCGGGGGCCTACGAGCAGTACTTC. Its protein product is CASRLAGAYEQYF. The chain uses TRBV6-5 and TRBJ2-7, with 10 bases that match TRBD2. This CDR3 has 13 amino acids. V shed 6 bases, J shed 2 bases, and the junction held 1 base outside the gene matches. In germline, CDR1 is MNHEY, CDR2 SVGAGI.